This TCR beta chain derives from a study of early T cells in non-severe SARS-CoV-2 infection. Study-wide context: Bulk RNA from unsorted whole blood was sequenced; chains were unpaired.

Each cDNA molecule carried a unique molecular identifier. TCRdb analysed the 5' RACE reads with MiXCR anew, one entry per CDR3 protein. The data contain around 61,000 distinct CDR3 sequences, about 12% of them singletons. Overall study findings and caveats: In VDJdb matching, anti-spike CD8 responses were favored while private and CD4 specificities went missing.

This clonotype came up many times. The target antigen is unknown. This CDR3 is built from 12 residues. V lost 5 bases to trimming and J lost 1 base; unmatched junction nucleotides: 1. Germline V gives CDR1 DFQATT, CDR2 SNEGSKA (reference sequence). This TCR was recovered from an adult who was a healthcare worker with PCR-confirmed SARS-CoV-2 infection or an uninfected control (not recorded which). The V and J genes are TRBV20-1 and TRBJ1-1; 7 bases line up with TRBD1. The sequencing input was whole blood. The CDR3: CSAWDRNTEAFF. CDR3 in DNA: TGCAGTGCTTGGGACAGGAACACTGAAGCTTTCTTT.